The next 4 T cell receptor beta chains were all read from a single sample in a study of blood T cell repertoires in COVID-19. Sequenced by immunoSEQ multiplex PCR; TCRdb stores in-frame clones only, minus some. The sample shows around 230,000 clones, around 90% of them seen only once. Sequencing was done on a sample of peripheral blood. Receptor source: a man aged 55 to 69 who had recovered from COVID-19.

J is TRBJ2-3 and V is TRBV5-6; 7 bases align to TRBD2. This CDR3 comprises 16 residues. Per the germline V gene, CDR1 is SGHDT and CDR2 is YYEEEE. The trim removed 0 bases at V and 1 base at J, leaving 5 bases unmatched. The CDR3 DNA sequence: TGTGCCAGCAGCTTGGGTGTGGCGGGGGGCACAGATACGCAGTATTTT. It codes for CASSLGVAGGTDTQYF. The variable domain in full, completed from reference TRBV5-6 and TRBJ2-3, reads DAGVTQSPTHLIKTRGQQVTLRCSPKSGHDTVSWYQQALGQGPQFIFQYYEEEERQRGNFPDRFSGHQFPNYSSELNVNALLLGDSALYLCASSLGVAGGTDTQYFGPGTRLTVL.

The chain has TRBV18 and TRBJ2-3; D may be TRBD1 (5 bases). Germline V lookup: CDR1 KGHSH, CDR2 LQKENI. Trimming removed 5 bases at V and 2 bases at J, with 17 bases between. The CDR3 length is 16 residues. Here the CDR3 DNA reads TGTGCCAGCTCAGGGCTCCTAGGGGCCTCCACAGATACGCAGTATTTT. Its protein product is CASSGLLGASTDTQYF.

J is TRBJ1-2 and V is TRBV19; 8 nucleotides align to TRBD1. CDR1 and CDR2 from the germline V gene are LNHDA and SQIVND (reference sequence). CDR3 length: 17 residues. After removal of 5 bases from V and 5 bases from J, the junction contained 16 bases not matched to a gene. This CDR3 is CASSDPGTGGPIYGYTF. The CDR3 DNA sequence: TGTGCCAGTAGTGATCCCGGGACAGGAGGCCCGATTTATGGCTACACCTTC.

This sequence joins TRBV19 and TRBJ1-2; tentatively, D is TRBD1 (5 bases). V lost 5 bases and J 4 bases, leaving 20 bases between the germline ends. This CDR3 contains 16 residues. CDR1 is LNHDA, CDR2 SQIVND, per germline (reference sequence). The CDR3 reads CASSSSSGGSLYGYTF. In nucleotides, the CDR3 is TGTGCCAGTAGTTCTTCTTCCGGGGGATCTCTCTATGGCTACACCTTC.